Following are 21 T cell receptor beta chains from one sample sequenced in a study of cytomegalovirus exposure and HLA in healthy donors. TCRdb's table, derived via immunoSEQ multiplex PCR, lists solely in-frame clones and lacks some. Of 55,000 to 85,000 clones listed, approximately 94% are singletons. The sample consisted of PBMCs. The origin of the receptors is a woman aged 18 to 35 in good health and CMV-seronegative.

The genes are TRBV5-5 and TRBJ2-1; 12 bases line up with TRBD2. CDR3 length: 15 residues. V shed 4 bases, J shed 2 bases, and the junction held 1 base outside the gene matches. Germline CDR1 is SGHKS and CDR2 is YYEKEE (reference sequence). CDR3 DNA sequence: TGTGCCAGCAGCCGGACTAGCGGGACCTACAATGAGCAGTTCTTC. This codes for CASSRTSGTYNEQFF.

This CDR3 is CASSLVGGRTIYF. The CDR3 DNA follows: TGTGCCAGCAGCTTGGTAGGGGGCCGGACCATATATTTT. The V gene is TRBV5-4, the J gene TRBJ1-3; 7 bases are a match to TRBD1. CDR1 is SGHNT and CDR2 is YYREEE in the germline V gene (reference sequence). The CDR3 extends over 13 amino acids. The trim removed 0 bases at V and 10 bases at J, leaving 4 bases unmatched.

The genes are TRBV7-9 and TRBJ2-1; perhaps TRBD1 as D (5 bases). With 2 bases removed from V and 4 bases from J, the gap between germline ends came to 9 bases. The CDR3 runs 14 residues. Germline-derived CDR1 and CDR2 are SEHNR and FQNEAQ (reference sequence). The CDR3, as DNA: TGTGCCAGCAGCTTACAAGGGGCTTACAATGAGCAGTTCTTC. Translated, it gives CASSLQGAYNEQFF.

The chain is built from TRBV29-1 and TRBJ1-3, with D tentatively TRBD1 (5 bases). The CDR3 runs 11 residues. Between the trimmed V and J ends, which lost 7 bases and 4 bases, there was a span of 8 bases. Per germline, CDR1 SQVTM and CDR2 ANQGSEA. The CDR3 spells CSAGGGNTIYF. DNA for the CDR3: TGCAGCGCCGGGGGGGGAAACACCATATATTTT.

The chain carries TRBV6-1 and TRBJ1-6, with a weak D call TRBD1 (5 bases). Germline V gives CDR1 MNHNS, CDR2 SASEGT. The CDR3 covers 15 residues. The ends were cut back, 7 bases at V and 6 bases at J, with 16 bases in the middle. The CDR3: CASTLGRGPNSPLHF. CDR3 bases: TGTGCCAGCACCTTGGGGAGGGGCCCTAATTCACCCCTCCACTTT.

This sequence joins TRBV10-1 and TRBJ1-1; D call uncertain. Trimming pared 5 bases from V and 0 bases from J, leaving 13 bases between. CDR1 WNHNN and CDR2 SYGVQD come from the germline V gene (reference sequence). The CDR3 spans 15 residues. The CDR3 region is CASSMTAGVNTEAFF. Written as DNA, the CDR3 is TGCGCCAGCAGTATGACCGCGGGAGTGAACACTGAAGCTTTCTTT.

V gene TRBV7-9 combines with J gene TRBJ2-7, with D possibly TRBD2 on 5 matching bases. The CDR3 is made up of 14 amino acids. Germline loops: CDR1 SEHNR, CDR2 FQNEAQ (reference sequence). V was cut by 4 bases and J by 0 bases, with 10 bases left in between. The CDR3 loop reads CASSYGLISYEQYF. The CDR3 nucleotides read TGTGCCAGCAGCTACGGACTGATCTCCTACGAGCAGTACTTC. Variable domain in full (rest from reference TRBV7-9 and TRBJ2-7): DTGVSQNPRHKITKRGQNVTFRCDPISEHNRLYWYRQTLGQGPEFLTYFQNEAQLEKSRLLSDRFSAERPKGSFSTLEIQRTEQGDSAMYLCASSYGLISYEQYFGPGTRLTVT.

This chain joins TRBV19 and TRBJ1-5; D ambiguous. V lost 1 base and J lost 6, with 7 bases in between. Germline V gene data show CDR1 as LNHDA and CDR2 as SQIVND (reference sequence). This CDR3 region has 13 residues. Here the CDR3 DNA reads TGTGCCAGTAGTATAGGAGGAGGTCAGCCCCAGCATTTT. Amino acids: CASSIGGGQPQHF.

The chain is built from TRBV6-5 and TRBJ2-5; D is perhaps TRBD1 (5 bases). Per germline, CDR1 MNHEY and CDR2 SVGAGI. V dropped 6 bases and J dropped 5 bases, with 7 bases sitting between them. This CDR3 contains 11 residues. The CDR3 sequence is CASRGRETQYF. The CDR3 nucleotides read TGTGCCAGCAGGGGGCGGGAGACCCAGTACTTC.

The chain employs TRBV7-3 and TRBJ2-7, with 8 bases identical to TRBD2. The length of the CDR3 is 13 residues. J gave up 6 bases and V 4 bases, and 5 bases lay outside the gene matches. Germline CDR1 SGHTA, CDR2 FQGTGA. CDR3 protein: CASSSGRGGEQYF. Written as DNA, the CDR3 is TGTGCCAGCAGCTCCGGACGGGGGGGCGAGCAGTACTTC.

V is TRBV18 and J is TRBJ1-5; D possibly corresponds to TRBD1 (5 bases). Deletions cut 2 bases from V and 5 bases from J, with 13 bases between. Germline CDR1 KGHSH, CDR2 LQKENI. CDR3 length: 15 amino acids. CDR3 loop: CASSPGFEGDQPQHF. The CDR3 DNA reads as TGTGCCAGCTCACCAGGTTTTGAAGGGGATCAGCCCCAGCATTTT. The whole variable domain, filled in from reference TRBV18 and TRBJ1-5, reads NAGVMQNPRHLVRRRGQEARLRCSPMKGHSHVYWYRQLPEEGLKFMVYLQKENIIDESGMPKERFSAEFPKEGPSILRIQQVVRGDSAAYFCASSPGFEGDQPQHFGDGTRLSIL.

The chain couples TRBV5-4 to TRBJ2-5, with TRBD2 matching over 8 bases. CDR3 length equals 15 residues. Germline V CDR1 and CDR2: SGHNT, YYREEE (reference sequence). The junction had 9 bases not matched to a gene; V was cut back by 3 bases and J by 5 bases. DNA of the CDR3: TGTGCCAGCAGCTCCCAGCGGGAGAGGGGCGAGACCCAGTACTTC. It translates to CASSSQRERGETQYF.

The V gene is TRBV7-8, the J gene TRBJ2-1; 12 nucleotides align to TRBD2. The CDR3 has 18 amino acids. CDR1 is SGHVS and CDR2 is FQNEAQ in the germline V gene. The ends lost 5 bases at V and 6 bases at J; junction bases unmatched: 14. This CDR3 reads CASSTAPSGGARGNEQFF. The DNA for the CDR3 is TGTGCCAGCAGCACAGCCCCTAGCGGGGGGGCTAGGGGCAATGAGCAGTTCTTC. Based on the CDR3 plus reference TRBV7-8 and TRBJ2-1, the full variable domain is GAGVSQSPRYKVAKRGQDVALRCDPISGHVSLFWYQQALGQGPEFLTYFQNEAQLDKSGLPSDRFFAERPEGSVSTLKIQRTQQEDSAVYLCASSTAPSGGARGNEQFFGPGTRLTVL.

V usage is TRBV5-8 and J usage is TRBJ2-3, with TRBD1 matching over 8 bases. The CDR3 covers 15 residues. Germline CDR1 and CDR2: SGHTS and YDEGEE. V shed 4 bases, J shed 0 bases, and the junction held 4 bases outside the gene matches. The DNA of the CDR3 is TGTGCCAGCAGCCCTGGACAGGGTAGCACAGATACGCAGTATTTT. It translates to CASSPGQGSTDTQYF.

The V and J genes are TRBV11-2 and TRBJ1-1, with D hard to call. CDR1 SGHAT and CDR2 FQNNGV come from the germline V gene. This CDR3 has 14 amino acids. Trimming shortened V by 5 bases and J by 0 bases, and 10 bases separated the two germline ends. The CDR3 spells CASSPEFLNTEAFF. The CDR3 DNA sequence: TGTGCCAGCAGCCCCGAGTTCTTGAACACTGAAGCTTTCTTT.

The chain uses TRBV15 and TRBJ2-3; TRBD2 aligns across 9 bases. The CDR3 contains 16 residues. With V trimmed by 0 bases and J by 5 bases, 6 bases remained unmatched. Germline CDR1 is LNHNV and CDR2 is YYDKDF (reference sequence). The CDR3 loop is CATSRDPAGGGDTQYF. The CDR3 nucleotides are TGTGCCACCAGCAGAGACCCAGCGGGGGGTGGAGATACGCAGTATTTT.

The rearrangement uses TRBV27 and TRBJ1-4, with D unclear. The V gene lost 0 bases and the J gene lost 4 bases, with 12 bases spanning the gap. The CDR3 has 16 amino acids. CDR1 and CDR2 (germline): MNHEY, SMNVEV (reference sequence). The CDR3 region is CASSLSGGYRNEKLFF. The CDR3, as DNA: TGTGCCAGCAGTTTATCGGGCGGGTACCGTAATGAAAAACTGTTTTTT.

This chain connects TRBV7-8 to TRBJ2-1; D perhaps matches TRBD2 (5 bases). The CDR3 has 19 residues. Germline V gives CDR1 SGHVS, CDR2 FQNEAQ. V lost 5 bases and J 0 bases, leaving 23 bases between the germline ends. The CDR3 DNA reads TGTGCCAGCAGCAAGAGTTCGGGGATCATCTTGAGCTCCTACAATGAGCAGTTCTTC. Its protein product is CASSKSSGIILSSYNEQFF.

The V and J genes are TRBV27 and TRBJ1-2; D might be TRBD1 (5 bases). CDR3 length: 12 amino acids. The V gene's germline CDR1 is MNHEY and CDR2 SMNVEV (reference sequence). V lost 2 bases to trimming and J lost 7 bases, with 8 bases between them. CDR3 residues: CASSLQGFGYTF. The CDR3 DNA reads as TGTGCCAGCAGTTTACAGGGTTTTGGCTACACCTTC.

The gene calls are TRBV10-1 and TRBJ1-2, with 10 bases identical to TRBD1. Germline CDR1 reads WNHNN; CDR2 reads SYGVQD (reference sequence). The CDR3 runs to 15 residues. The junction had 4 bases not matched to a gene; V was cut back by 3 bases and J by 3 bases. CDR3 nucleotides: TGCGCCAGCAGTGACGGGACAGGGGCGGACTATGGCTACACCTTC. This encodes CASSDGTGADYGYTF.

This chain links TRBV7-3 with TRBJ2-2; 11 nucleotides align to TRBD2. V gave up 5 bases and J gave up 3 bases; unmatched junction bases: 2. Germline V gene sequence: CDR1 SGHTA, CDR2 FQGTGA. The CDR3 has 15 amino acids. The CDR3 reads CASSPLAGDTGELFF. The CDR3 DNA reads TGTGCCAGCAGCCCACTAGCGGGGGACACCGGGGAGCTGTTTTTT.